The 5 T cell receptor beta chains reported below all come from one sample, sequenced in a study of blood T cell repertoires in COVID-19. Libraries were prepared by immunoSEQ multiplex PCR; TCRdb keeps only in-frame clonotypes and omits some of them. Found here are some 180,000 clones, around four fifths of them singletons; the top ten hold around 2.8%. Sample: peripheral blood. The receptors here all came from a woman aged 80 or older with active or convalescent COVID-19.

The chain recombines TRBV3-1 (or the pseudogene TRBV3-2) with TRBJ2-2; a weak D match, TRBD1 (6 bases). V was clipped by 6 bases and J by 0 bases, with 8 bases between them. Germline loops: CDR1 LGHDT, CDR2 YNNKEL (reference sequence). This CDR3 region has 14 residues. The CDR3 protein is CASRQGSNTGELFF. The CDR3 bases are TGTGCCAGCAGACAGGGTTCGAACACCGGGGAGCTGTTTTTT.

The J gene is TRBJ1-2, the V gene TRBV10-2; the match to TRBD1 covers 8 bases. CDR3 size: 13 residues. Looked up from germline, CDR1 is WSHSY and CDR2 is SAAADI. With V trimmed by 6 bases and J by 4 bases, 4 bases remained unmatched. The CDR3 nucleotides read TGCGCCAGCAGAGAACAGGGGGGCTATGGCTACACCTTC. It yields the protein CASREQGGYGYTF.

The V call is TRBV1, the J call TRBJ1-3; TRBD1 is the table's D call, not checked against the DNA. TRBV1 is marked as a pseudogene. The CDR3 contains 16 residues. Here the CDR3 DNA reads TGCACCAGCAGCCCACCCACACAGGAGTCTGGAAACACCATATATTTT. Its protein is CTSSPPTQESGNTIYF.

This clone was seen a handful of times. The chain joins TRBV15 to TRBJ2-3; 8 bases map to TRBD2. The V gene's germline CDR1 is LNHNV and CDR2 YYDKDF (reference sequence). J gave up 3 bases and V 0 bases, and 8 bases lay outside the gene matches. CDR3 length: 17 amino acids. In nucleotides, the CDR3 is TGTGCCACCAGCAGAGATTACGGGGGGGCCGGGACAGATACGCAGTATTTT. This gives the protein CATSRDYGGAGTDTQYF.

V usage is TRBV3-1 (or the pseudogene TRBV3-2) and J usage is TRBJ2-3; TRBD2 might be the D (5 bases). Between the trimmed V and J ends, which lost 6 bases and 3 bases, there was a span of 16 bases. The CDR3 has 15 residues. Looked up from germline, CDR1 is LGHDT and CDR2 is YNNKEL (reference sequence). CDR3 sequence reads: CASRRGLAATDTQYF. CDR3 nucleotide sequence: TGTGCCAGCAGACGGGGTTTGGCCGCAACAGATACGCAGTATTTT.